This T cell receptor beta chain was found in a study of vaccination and CD4 T cells after COVID-19. At the level of the study: Each control was exposed to a CEFX pool, an HIV-1 Nef pool, or no peptide at all.

About this clonotype: The target antigen is unknown.

General observations from the study: The study found that a median approximately 90% of reactive clones in convalescent patients appeared only post-vaccination. A relatively small number of convalescent patients were studied, and no early post-infection timepoints were included.

Treatment defined: approximately 10-day PBMC culture with coronavirus spike peptide pools or control peptides (ViraFEST assay). Prior to the COVID-19 pandemic (2011-2018), the unexposed donor's CD4+ T cells were collected. The Oncomine TCR Beta short-read assay was applied to DNA of cultured CD4+ T cells. Genomic DNA was taken out of cultured CD4+ T cells by extraction. TCRdb reanalysed the PCR reads using MiXCR and keeps one entry per CDR3 protein. The table lists around 10,000 distinct CDR3 sequences, over 30% of them singletons. With 8 bases clipped from V and 2 bases from J, the junction kept 7 bases outside the gene matches. This CDR3 has 14 residues. The germline V gene has CDR1 MNHNS and CDR2 SASEGT.

This clonotype was obtained from a human donor in good health. The specimen sequenced was CD4+ T cells from blood, cultured in vitro. The rearrangement joins TRBV6-1 to TRBJ1-2; TRBD1 matches 8 bases. The CDR3 DNA reads TGTGCCAGCTCAGCGGACAGGGTCAACTATGGCTACACCTTC. Translation: CASSADRVNYGYTF.